The next 18 T cell receptor beta chains were all read from a single sample in a study of shared clonotypes between healthy human individuals. CD45RO negativity and positive selection for CCR7 defined naive CD8 cells, a population that excluded terminally differentiated effector memory CD45RA+ cells. The table came from immunoSEQ multiplex PCR; TCRdb's copy has only in-frame clones and leaves some out. The data hold some 2,100,000 clones, with 90% to 95% observed a single time. The sequencing sample was made of naive CD8+ T cells from PBMCs. The receptors stem from a man aged 18 to 30 in good health. Some clones in this sample may be carry-over from other donors' samples.

The chain is built from TRBV7-6 and TRBJ2-1; 10 positions agree with TRBD2. In germline, CDR1 is SGHVS, CDR2 FNYEAQ. This CDR3 has 15 amino acids. The junction had 4 bases not matched to a gene; V was cut back by 3 bases and J by 5 bases. The CDR3 DNA is TGTGCCAGCAGCTTCGGTAGCGGGAGGAACAATGAGCAGTTCTTC. This gives the protein CASSFGSGRNNEQFF.

V and J are TRBV7-9 and TRBJ2-2, with 9 nucleotides matching TRBD2. Germline lookup yields CDR1 SEHNR and CDR2 FQNEAQ (reference sequence). This CDR3 is built from 17 residues. Unmatched junction bases numbered 11, after V lost 4 bases and J lost 5 bases. This chain's CDR3 is CASSSTVAGAITGELFF. The DNA for the CDR3 is TGTGCCAGCAGCTCGACCGTAGCGGGAGCGATAACCGGGGAGCTGTTTTTT.

The gene calls are TRBV10-2 and TRBJ2-7, with no clear D. The germline gives CDR1 WSHSY, CDR2 SAAADI. V was pared by 7 bases and J by 3 bases, with 10 bases between. This CDR3 has 12 residues. DNA of the CDR3: TGCGCCAGCACCTTTTCCCTCTACGAGCAGTACTTC. Protein product: CASTFSLYEQYF.

J is TRBJ2-3 and V is TRBV27; a weak D match, TRBD2 (6 bases). CDR1 and CDR2 (germline): MNHEY, SMNVEV (reference sequence). V was clipped by 6 bases and J by 2 bases, with 24 bases between them. This CDR3 has 18 amino acids. CDR3: CASSHVPGLVSHTDTQYF. DNA of the CDR3: TGTGCCAGCAGCCATGTCCCGGGACTTGTATCTCACACAGATACGCAGTATTTT.

V gene TRBV6-6 combines with J gene TRBJ2-1, with TRBD2 as a possible D gene (6 bases). V was shortened by 4 bases and J by 2 bases, with 15 bases between the two germline ends. Per germline, CDR1 MNHNY and CDR2 SVGAGI (reference sequence). The CDR3 is made up of 16 amino acids. CDR3: CASSSSVTPPYNEQFF. CDR3 sequence (DNA): TGTGCCAGCAGTTCTAGCGTAACCCCTCCCTACAATGAGCAGTTCTTC.

The chain links TRBV27 to TRBJ2-3; a possible D gene is TRBD2 (6 bases). This CDR3 is 18 amino acids long. Germline CDR1 and CDR2: MNHEY and SMNVEV (reference sequence). V lost 0 bases, J lost 6 bases, and 22 bases lay in between. The CDR3: CASSLSMGDSELGDTQYF. CDR3 nucleotide sequence: TGTGCCAGCAGTTTATCGATGGGGGACTCCGAACTCGGCGATACGCAGTATTTT.

The V call is TRBV7-9, the J call TRBJ2-1; D perhaps matches TRBD1 (5 bases). V shed 5 bases and J shed 5 bases, with 10 bases lying between them. Germline CDR1 SEHNR, CDR2 FQNEAQ (reference sequence). The CDR3 extends over 13 amino acids. CDR3 bases: TGTGCCAGCAGCGAGCTGACAGACAATGAGCAGTTCTTC. It translates to CASSELTDNEQFF.

This clone was picked up one time. The V call is TRBV7-3, the J call TRBJ2-7; D possibly matches TRBD1 or TRBD2 (6 bases each). V shed 5 bases and J shed 1 base, with 12 bases lying between them. This CDR3 comprises 14 residues. CDR1 is SGHTA, CDR2 FQGTGA, per germline. This chain's CDR3 is CASSPGAGSYEQYF. As DNA, the CDR3 is TGTGCCAGCAGCCCGGGGGCGGGATCCTACGAGCAGTACTTC.

The chain couples TRBV30 to TRBJ2-7; TRBD2 aligns across 7 bases. This CDR3 contains 12 residues. In germline, CDR1 is GTSNPN, CDR2 SVGIG (reference sequence). With V trimmed by 5 bases and J by 4 bases, 5 bases remained unmatched. The chain's CDR3 is CAWSPSGYEQYF. CDR3 bases: TGTGCCTGGTCCCCTAGCGGATACGAGCAGTACTTC.

As for this clone: The sample holds other DNA sequences that translate to the same CDR3. The chain employs TRBV6-5 and TRBJ2-1; D gene ambiguous. Germline V gene sequence: CDR1 MNHEY, CDR2 SVGAGI. V gave up 2 bases and J gave up 0 bases, with 8 bases separating them. The CDR3 loop spans 15 amino acids. CDR3 nucleotide sequence: TGTGCCAGCAGTTACGTCCGTAGCTCCTACAATGAGCAGTTCTTC. Protein sequence: CASSYVRSSYNEQFF.

The chain employs TRBV28 and TRBJ1-2; D remains ambiguous. V was cut by 3 bases and J by 4 bases, with 12 bases left in between. The length of the CDR3 is 14 residues. The germline V gene encodes CDR1 MDHEN and CDR2 SYDVKM. The CDR3 here is CASSLGGPLYGYTF. The CDR3 DNA follows: TGTGCCAGCAGTTTGGGAGGGCCTCTCTATGGCTACACCTTC.

This clone occurred once. The same CDR3 can be traced to other DNA sequences in this sample. The chain has TRBV7-3 and TRBJ2-1; tentatively, D is TRBD2 (6 bases). Germline CDR1 and CDR2: SGHTA and FQGTGA. The CDR3 totals 13 residues. V lost 0 bases and J 6 bases, leaving 6 bases between the germline ends. CDR3 nucleotide sequence: TGTGCCAGCAGCTTAACCGGGGGCAATGAGCAGTTCTTC. This codes for CASSLTGGNEQFF.

The chain combines TRBV27 with TRBJ2-7; D could derive from TRBD1 or TRBD2 (5 bases each). The CDR3 is made up of 16 amino acids. The germline V gene has CDR1 MNHEY and CDR2 SMNVEV (reference sequence). V was shortened by 2 bases and J by 1 base, with 15 bases between the two germline ends. The CDR3 protein is CASSLGTPVSSYEQYF. CDR3 DNA: TGTGCCAGCAGTTTAGGGACGCCGGTTTCTTCCTACGAGCAGTACTTC.

The chain uses TRBV29-1 and TRBJ2-1; 13 bases match TRBD2. CDR1 and CDR2 (germline): SQVTM, ANQGSEA. The V segment lost 2 bases and the J segment 9 bases; nucleotides outside the gene matches: 7. This CDR3 spans 15 amino acids. CDR3 residues: CSVEFGLAGASEQFF. The CDR3 DNA is TGCAGCGTTGAATTCGGACTAGCGGGAGCCAGTGAGCAGTTCTTC.

On this clone itself: The sample holds other DNA sequences that translate to the same CDR3. The V gene is TRBV29-1, the J gene TRBJ1-2; 8 bases fit TRBD1. This CDR3 has 12 residues. V shed 5 bases, J shed 2 bases, and the junction held 1 base outside the gene matches. Germline assignment: CDR1 SQVTM and CDR2 ANQGSEA. The CDR3 region has the DNA TGCAGCGTTCGGGACAGGAACTATGGCTACACCTTC. Protein: CSVRDRNYGYTF.

The chain uses TRBV5-4 and TRBJ2-7; D is ambiguous. Germline V gives CDR1 SGHNT, CDR2 YYREEE (reference sequence). The CDR3 covers 13 residues. CDR3 nucleotides: TGTGCGGAAGGCGGCGGTGGGACCTACGAGCAGTACTTC. Translation: CAEGGGGTYEQYF.

The CDR3 region has the DNA TGTGCCATCAGGACTAGCGGGGACCCCTACGAGCAGTACTTC. Translated: CAIRTSGDPYEQYF. The J gene is TRBJ2-7, the V gene TRBV10-3; TRBD2 agrees at 11 bases. The CDR3 contains 14 residues. Germline-derived CDR1 and CDR2 are ENHRY and SYGVKD. V lost 6 bases, J lost 2 bases, and 3 bases stayed unmatched.

The genes are TRBV5-1 and TRBJ1-2, with D unclear. The V end lost 4 bases, the J end lost 1 base, and 8 bases lay between the germline ends. Germline-derived CDR1 and CDR2 are SGHRS and YFSETQ. CDR3 length: 13 amino acids. CDR3 in DNA: TGCGCCAGCAGCGGGAGCTTTAACTATGGCTACACCTTC. Encoded protein: CASSGSFNYGYTF.